This entry lists 9 T cell receptor beta chains sequenced from one sample in a study of blood T cell repertoires in COVID-19. Generated by immunoSEQ multiplex PCR, the TCRdb table keeps only in-frame clones and is missing some. The table lists about 74,000 clones, almost 85% of them singletons. Sequencing was done on a sample of peripheral blood. The receptors come from a man over 45 with acute or convalescent COVID-19.

V usage is TRBV27 and J usage is TRBJ1-1, with D unclear. This CDR3 is 13 amino acids long. Trimming took 2 bases from V and 1 from J, leaving 5 bases between them. The germline CDR1 and CDR2 sequences are MNHEY and SMNVEV (reference sequence). CDR3 DNA: TGTGCCAGCAGTTTAGGAGCGAACACTGAAGCTTTCTTT. It is translated as CASSLGANTEAFF.

The V call is TRBV10-1, the J call TRBJ2-3; D is unclear. This CDR3 is 13 amino acids long. The V end was cut by 2 bases, the J end by 4 bases, with 7 bases between. CDR1 and CDR2 from the germline V gene are WNHNN and SYGVQD (reference sequence). The CDR3 DNA sequence: TGCGCCAGCAGTGAGGGAGCTTCAGATACGCAGTATTTT. Translated, it gives CASSEGASDTQYF.

In nucleotides, the CDR3 is TGTGCCAGCAGTTCTCCGGACAGTAATGAAAAACTGTTTTTT. This sequence encodes CASSSPDSNEKLFF. The V and J genes are TRBV27 and TRBJ1-4, with a tentative D call TRBD1 (6 bases). Trimming shortened V by 4 bases and J by 4 bases, and 10 bases separated the two germline ends. Germline V CDR1 and CDR2: MNHEY, SMNVEV (reference sequence). The CDR3 totals 14 residues.

V gene TRBV5-1 combines with J gene TRBJ1-1; 9 nucleotides line up with TRBD1. CDR1 SGHRS and CDR2 YFSETQ come from the germline V gene. V was clipped by 3 bases and J by 4 bases; unmatched bases: 7. CDR3 size: 15 residues. CDR3 sequence reads: CASSSPGTGLTEAFF. CDR3 DNA sequence: TGCGCCAGCAGCTCCCCCGGGACAGGGCTCACTGAAGCTTTCTTT.

V is TRBV20-1 and J is TRBJ1-5, with D uncertain. The CDR3 consists of 13 residues. Trimming removed 3 bases at V and 0 bases at J, with 6 bases between. CDR1 and CDR2 (germline): DFQATT, SNEGSKA (reference sequence). CDR3 in amino acids: CSASQNSNQPQHF. The DNA for the CDR3 is TGCAGTGCTAGTCAGAATAGCAATCAGCCCCAGCATTTT.

The V gene is TRBV10-2, the J gene TRBJ1-5; D is unresolved. This CDR3 is built from 13 residues. Trimming shortened V by 4 bases and J by 7 bases, and 11 bases separated the two germline ends. Per the germline V gene, CDR1 is WSHSY and CDR2 is SAAADI. The CDR3 loop reads CASSVSEGQPQHF. The CDR3 nucleotides are TGCGCCAGCAGTGTATCGGAGGGACAGCCCCAGCATTTT.

This CDR3 is CASSPTTGPGNTIYF. CDR3 nucleotide sequence: TGTGCCAGCAGCCCCACGACAGGGCCTGGAAACACCATATATTTT. The rearrangement uses TRBV9 and TRBJ1-3, with 7 bases identical to TRBD1. The germline CDR1 and CDR2 sequences are SGDLS and YYNGEE. This CDR3 has 15 amino acids. The V segment lost 4 bases and the J segment 2 bases; nucleotides outside the gene matches: 6.

This clone was picked up one time. The DNA for the CDR3 is TGTGCCAGCAGTGTAACGGGAACCCTAGCTGGCAATCAGCCCCAGCATTTT. Translating it yields CASSVTGTLAGNQPQHF. The V and J genes are TRBV6-1 and TRBJ1-5, with unresolved D. V lost 4 bases to trimming and J lost 2 bases, with 18 bases between them. The CDR3 consists of 17 residues. Germline CDR1 is MNHNS and CDR2 is SASEGT.

This sequence joins TRBV6-1 and TRBJ2-2; D uncertain. The length of the CDR3 is 15 residues. Germline V gene lookup returns CDR1 MNHNS and CDR2 SASEGT. The V end was cut by 0 bases, the J end by 4 bases, with 9 bases between. DNA of the CDR3: TGTGCCAGCAGTGAAGCGGAGTTTACCACCGGGGAGCTGTTTTTT. It encodes CASSEAEFTTGELFF.